This T cell receptor (beta chain) is from a study of blood T cell repertoires in COVID-19. This clone was picked up a small number of times. Trimming left V 1 base short and J 4 bases short, with 8 bases between. CDR3 length equals 12 residues. CDR1 is GTSNPN, CDR2 SVGIG, per germline (reference sequence). Assay: immunoSEQ multiplex PCR; the TCRdb copy retains only in-frame clones and omits some. The data show about 76,000 clones, roughly 80% seen once. The clonotype originates from a human donor in a cohort sampled during active COVID-19. This chain links TRBV30 with TRBJ2-7; no clear D gene. Sequencing was done on a sample of peripheral blood. For the CDR3, the DNA is TGTGCCTGGAGTGAACAGACGTACGAGCAGTACTTC. This gives the protein CAWSEQTYEQYF.